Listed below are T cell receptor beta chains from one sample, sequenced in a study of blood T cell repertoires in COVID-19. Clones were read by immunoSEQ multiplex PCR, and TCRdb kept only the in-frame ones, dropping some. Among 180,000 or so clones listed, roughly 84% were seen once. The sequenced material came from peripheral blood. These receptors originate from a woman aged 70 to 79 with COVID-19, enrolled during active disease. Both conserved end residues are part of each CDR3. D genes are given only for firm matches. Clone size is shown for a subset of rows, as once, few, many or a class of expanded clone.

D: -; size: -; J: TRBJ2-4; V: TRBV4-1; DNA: TGCGCCAGCAGCCAAGCTATAGCCAAAAACATTCAGTACTTC; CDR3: CASSQAIAKNIQYF
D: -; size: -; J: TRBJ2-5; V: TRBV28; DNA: TGTGCCAGCAGTTTACGGGACATCCAAGAGACCCAGTACTTC; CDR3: CASSLRDIQETQYF
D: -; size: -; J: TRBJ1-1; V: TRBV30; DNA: TGTGCCTGGAAAGAAGGAAGGGGGACTGAAGCTTTCTTT; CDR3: CAWKEGRGTEAFF
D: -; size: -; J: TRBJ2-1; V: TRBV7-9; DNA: TGTGCCAGCAGCTTATACGCTAGTACCAATGAGCAGTTCTTC; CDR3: CASSLYASTNEQFF
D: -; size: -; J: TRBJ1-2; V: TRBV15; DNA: TGTGCCACCAGCAGAGATAGACAGGCCTATGGCTACACCTTC; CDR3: CATSRDRQAYGYTF
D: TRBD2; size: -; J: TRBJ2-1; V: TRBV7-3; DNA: TGTGCCAGCAGCTCTAGCGGGGGGGCCTACAATGAGCAGTTCTTC; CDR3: CASSSSGGAYNEQFF
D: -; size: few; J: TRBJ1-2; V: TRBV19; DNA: TGTGCCAGTAAGTCGGAGGCAGGGGTGAAAGGAGGCTACACCTTC; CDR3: CASKSEAGVKGGYTF
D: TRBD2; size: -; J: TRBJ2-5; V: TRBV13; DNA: TGTGCCAGCAGCTTAGCATTTGGGACTAGCTTACCGGAGACCCAGTACTTC; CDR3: CASSLAFGTSLPETQYF
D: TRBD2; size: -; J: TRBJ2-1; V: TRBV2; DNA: TGTGCCAGCAGGCGGGAGGGGGCTACCTACAATGAGCAGTTCTTC; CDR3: CASRREGATYNEQFF
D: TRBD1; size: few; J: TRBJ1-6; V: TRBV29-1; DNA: TGCAGCGTGGGGGACAGGCTTAATTCACCCCTCCACTTT; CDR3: CSVGDRLNSPLHF
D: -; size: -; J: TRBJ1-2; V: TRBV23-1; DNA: TGCGCCAGCAGTCAATCGGCAGGGGATGGCTACACCTTC; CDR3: CASSQSAGDGYTF
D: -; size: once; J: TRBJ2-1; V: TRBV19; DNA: TGTGCCAGTAGTCCTCCGGGCCCACGAGGGGGCAATGAGCAGTTCTTC; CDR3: CASSPPGPRGGNEQFF
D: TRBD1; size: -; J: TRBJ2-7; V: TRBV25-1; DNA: TGTGCCAGCAGTGGGACAGGCTACGAGCAGTACTTC; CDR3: CASSGTGYEQYF
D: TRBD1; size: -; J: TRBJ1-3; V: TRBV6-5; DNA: TGTGCCAGCAGTTACTCACAGGGGGCTGGAAACACCATATATTTT; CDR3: CASSYSQGAGNTIYF
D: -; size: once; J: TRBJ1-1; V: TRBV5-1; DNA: TGCGCCAGCAGCTTGGCTGTCGGGGGAGGCACTGAAGCTTTCTTT; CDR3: CASSLAVGGGTEAFF
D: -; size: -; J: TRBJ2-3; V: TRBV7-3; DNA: TGTGCCAGCAGCCCCCCCGGGGTCACAGATACGCAGTATTTT; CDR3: CASSPPGVTDTQYF
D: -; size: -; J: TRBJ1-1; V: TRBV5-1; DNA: TGCGCCAGCAGCTTGGGGTTATTAGTAACTGAAGCTTTCTTT; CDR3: CASSLGLLVTEAFF
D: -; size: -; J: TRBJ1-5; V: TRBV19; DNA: TGTGCCAGTAGTCAGGGCAATCAGCCCCAGCATTTT; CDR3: CASSQGNQPQHF
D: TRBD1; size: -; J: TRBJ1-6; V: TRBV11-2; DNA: TGTGCCAGCAGCAACGGACAGGGGGCACCCCTCCACTTT; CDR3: CASSNGQGAPLHF
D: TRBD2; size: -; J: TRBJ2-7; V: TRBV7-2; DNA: TGTGCCAGCAGCTTAGCGGGGCGGGAGGCTGGCGAGCAGTACTTC; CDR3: CASSLAGREAGEQYF
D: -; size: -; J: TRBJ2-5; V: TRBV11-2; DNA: TGTGCCAGCAGCATTTCGTCACGAACACAAGAGACCCAGTACTTC; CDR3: CASSISSRTQETQYF
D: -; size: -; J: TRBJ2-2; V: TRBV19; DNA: TGTGCCAGTAGTACTAGCAAGGCCGGGGAGCTGTTTTTT; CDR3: CASSTSKAGELFF
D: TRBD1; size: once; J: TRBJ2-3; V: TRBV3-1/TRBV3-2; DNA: TGTGCCAGCAGCCCTACCGGGACAGAGGTCACAGATACGCAGTATTTT; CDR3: CASSPTGTEVTDTQYF
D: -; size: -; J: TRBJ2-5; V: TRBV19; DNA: TGTGCCAGTAGTATAGGGCTCCAAGAGACCCAGTACTTC; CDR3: CASSIGLQETQYF
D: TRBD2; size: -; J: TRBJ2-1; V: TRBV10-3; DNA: TGTGCCATCAGTGAGTCGTATAGCGGGGCCTACAATGAGCAGTTCTTC; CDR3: CAISESYSGAYNEQFF